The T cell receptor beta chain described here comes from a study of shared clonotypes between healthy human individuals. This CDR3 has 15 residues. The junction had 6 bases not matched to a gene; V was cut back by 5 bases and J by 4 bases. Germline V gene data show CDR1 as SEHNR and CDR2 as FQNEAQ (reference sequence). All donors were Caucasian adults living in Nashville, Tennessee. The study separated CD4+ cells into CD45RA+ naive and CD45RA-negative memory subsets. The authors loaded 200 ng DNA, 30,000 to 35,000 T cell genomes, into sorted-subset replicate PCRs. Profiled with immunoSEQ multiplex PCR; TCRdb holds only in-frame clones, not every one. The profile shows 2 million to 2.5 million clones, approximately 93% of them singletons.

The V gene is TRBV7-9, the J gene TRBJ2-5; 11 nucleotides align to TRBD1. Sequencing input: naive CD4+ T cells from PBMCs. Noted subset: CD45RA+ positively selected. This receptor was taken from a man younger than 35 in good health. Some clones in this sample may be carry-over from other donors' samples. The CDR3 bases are TGTGCCAGCAGCGGACAGGGGGCTGGGCGAGAGACCCAGTACTTC. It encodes CASSGQGAGRETQYF.